This is a list of T cell receptor beta chains from one sample in a study of radiotherapy plus CTLA-4 blockade in lung cancer. Generated by immunoSEQ multiplex PCR, the TCRdb table keeps only in-frame clones and is missing some. The table includes about 120,000 clones, about 87% detected once. The source material was peripheral blood, sampled from a patient treated with radiotherapy plus ipilimumab. The receptors here all came from a human donor with non-small cell lung cancer that progressed on radiotherapy plus ipilimumab. Each CDR3 is given with its conserved first and last residue. Each record gives: J gene, clone size, D gene, V gene, CDR3 DNA, CDR3 protein. D genes are given only for firm matches. Not every row has a clone size; where given, it reads once, few, many or a size class.

>TRBJ2-5|.|TRBD2|TRBV19
TGTGCCAGTGGCCTAGCGGGCCAAGAGACCCAGTACTTC
CASGLAGQETQYF
>TRBJ1-1|.|TRBD1|TRBV7-9
TGTGCCAGCAGCCCTCTGACAGGGGCCGGCACTGAAGCTTTCTTT
CASSPLTGAGTEAFF
>TRBJ2-3|.|.|TRBV5-6
TGTGCCAGCAGCTTCCGGCAGGGTCTGACAGATACGCAGTATTTT
CASSFRQGLTDTQYF
>TRBJ1-4|.|.|TRBV19
TGTGCCAGTAGTATAGGAGGTGGAGGGTCTAATGAAAAACTGTTTTTT
CASSIGGGGSNEKLFF
>TRBJ1-3|.|.|TRBV11-2
TGTGCCAGCAGCTTAGTGGGAAACACCATATATTTT
CASSLVGNTIYF
>TRBJ2-5|.|TRBD2|TRBV18
TGTGCCAGCTCACCCTCGACTAGCGGGATGGAGACCCAGTACTTC
CASSPSTSGMETQYF
>TRBJ2-7|.|.|TRBV11-3
TGTGCCAGCAGCTTGGCGGGCGGGAACGAGCAGTACTTC
CASSLAGGNEQYF
>TRBJ1-2|.|.|TRBV27
TGTGCCAGCAGCCATCACGGATCCGACGGAGGGGGTGGGGGCTACACCTTC
CASSHHGSDGGGGGYTF
>TRBJ2-7|.|TRBD1|TRBV5-1
TGCGCCAGCAGCTCCCCAGGACAGGGGGGCGAGCAGTACTTC
CASSSPGQGGEQYF
>TRBJ2-6|.|TRBD1|TRBV4-1
TGCGCCAGCAGCCATGTGCTGGGACAGGGTGGGTCTGGGGCCAACGTCCTGACTTTC
CASSHVLGQGGSGANVLTF
>TRBJ2-3|once|TRBD1|TRBV12-5
TGTGCTAGTGGTTTGCCCGCCGGGACAGGGGTCACAGATACGCAGTATTTT
CASGLPAGTGVTDTQYF
>TRBJ1-3|.|.|TRBV13
TGTGCCAGCAGCCCGAGACAGTCGTCCTCTGGAAACACCATATATTTT
CASSPRQSSSGNTIYF
>TRBJ2-7|.|.|TRBV29-1
TGCAGCGTCGGACTACCTAACGAGCAGTACTTC
CSVGLPNEQYF
>TRBJ2-1|.|.|TRBV5-1
TGCGCCAGCAGCCCCGGACTAAGCGCGGACTACAATGAGCAGTTCTTC
CASSPGLSADYNEQFF
>TRBJ1-3|.|.|TRBV6-1
TGTGCCAGCGTTGGACGGAGCTCTGGAAACACCATATATTTT
CASVGRSSGNTIYF
>TRBJ2-1|.|.|TRBV6-6
TGTGCCAGCAGTTACGGCGGCGGCGGACGAGGAGAGCAGTTCTTC
CASSYGGGGRGEQFF
>TRBJ2-5|.|TRBD2|TRBV6-1
TGTGCCAGCAGTCCGGGGGGATACCAAGAGACCCAGTACTTC
CASSPGGYQETQYF
>TRBJ2-7|.|.|TRBV5-6
TGTGCCAGCAGCTTTGGGACGCCCTCCTACGAGCAGTACTTC
CASSFGTPSYEQYF
>TRBJ1-1|once|.|TRBV2
TGTGCCAGCAAGGAGCAGGAGCTTAATGAAGCTTTCTTT
CASKEQELNEAFF
>TRBJ2-1|.|TRBD1|TRBV18
TGTGCCAGCTCCCAAACCGGGACAGTGTACAATGAGCAGTTCTTC
CASSQTGTVYNEQFF
>TRBJ1-3|.|.|TRBV19
TGTGCCAGTAGTACGACAGTTTTTAGGGACACCATATATTTT
CASSTTVFRDTIYF
>TRBJ2-3|.|.|TRBV29-1
TGCAGCGTTGTGTTTGCAGATACGCAGTATTTT
CSVVFADTQYF
>TRBJ1-4|once|.|TRBV27
TGTGCCAGCCGTATGGGACGTAGAAATGAAAAACTGTTTTTT
CASRMGRRNEKLFF
>TRBJ1-1|.|.|TRBV6-5
TGTGCCAGCAGTTACTCGAGCCGGGGGAACACTGAAGCTTTCTTT
CASSYSSRGNTEAFF
>TRBJ2-2|.|TRBD1|TRBV5-1
TGCGCCAGCAGCTTCTCACAGGGGACAAGGAGCACCGGGGAGCTGTTTTTT
CASSFSQGTRSTGELFF
>TRBJ2-3|.|.|TRBV7-2
TGTGCCAGCAGCTCGCCGACAGCAACCACAGATACGCAGTATTTT
CASSSPTATTDTQYF
>TRBJ2-7|.|.|TRBV4-1
TGCGCCAGCAGCCAAAGGGTGGCCTACGAGCAGTACTTC
CASSQRVAYEQYF
>TRBJ2-2|.|.|TRBV6-1
TGTGCCAGCGCAGGGAACACCGGGGAGCTGTTTTTT
CASAGNTGELFF
>TRBJ2-7|.|.|TRBV6-1
TGTGCCAGCAGCGCATCTAGTTCACAGGGTTACGAGCAGTACTTC
CASSASSSQGYEQYF
>TRBJ2-2|once|TRBD2|TRBV28
TGTGCCAGCAGTCCGGCCGGACTAGCGGGAGGGATCGGGGAGCTGTTTTTT
CASSPAGLAGGIGELFF
>TRBJ2-7|.|TRBD1|TRBV6-1
TGTGCCAGCAGTGGGCAGGGGGCCCACGAGCAGTACTTC
CASSGQGAHEQYF
>TRBJ1-1|.|.|TRBV30
TGTGCCTGGAGTGACGAGGGGGGAGCTTTCTTT
CAWSDEGGAFF
>TRBJ1-1|.|.|TRBV5-1
TGCGCCAGCAGCTTGGCACAGGGTGGCACTGAAGCTTTCTTT
CASSLAQGGTEAFF
>TRBJ1-5|.|TRBD1|TRBV27
TGTGCCAGCAGTTCCCGACAGGGCGTACAGCCCCAGCATTTT
CASSSRQGVQPQHF
>TRBJ1-1|few|.|TRBV15
TGTGCCACCAGCAGAGTTGCGAACACTGAAGCTTTCTTT
CATSRVANTEAFF
>TRBJ1-2|.|.|TRBV25-1
TGTGCCAGCAGTGCTATTGAGGGAAAGTCGGCTAACTATGGCTACACCTTC
CASSAIEGKSANYGYTF
>TRBJ1-1|.|.|TRBV19
TGTGCCAGTAGAATAGGACTGCATGACGTCCCCCTGAACACTGAAGCTTTCTTT
CASRIGLHDVPLNTEAFF
>TRBJ2-1|.|TRBD2|TRBV27
TGTGCCAGCAGTTTAACAGCGGGAGGCCTTGGCAATGAGCAGTTCTTC
CASSLTAGGLGNEQFF
>TRBJ1-1|.|TRBD1|TRBV28
TGTGCCAGCAGTCCTAACAGACAGGGCCGCACTGAAGCTTTCTTT
CASSPNRQGRTEAFF
>TRBJ2-1|.|TRBD2|TRBV5-1
TGCGCCAGCAGCTTCTCTTCCGGGGGGAGCTCCTACAATGAGCAGTTCTTC
CASSFSSGGSSYNEQFF
>TRBJ2-5|.|TRBD2|TRBV7-6
TGTGCCAGCAGCTTACGACCGGGACTAGCGGGAGGCGGGGAGACCCAGTACTTC
CASSLRPGLAGGGETQYF
>TRBJ2-1|.|.|TRBV2
TGTGCCAGCAGGGAAACCCGGGAGCAGTTCTTC
CASRETREQFF
>TRBJ2-5|.|TRBD2|TRBV19
TGTGCCAGTAGTAAGGGGACTAGCGGGAGTGAGACCCAGTACTTC
CASSKGTSGSETQYF
>TRBJ1-1|.|.|TRBV27
TGTGCCAGCAGTCAAACGGCCGGGTTGGCTGAAGCTTTCTTT
CASSQTAGLAEAFF
>TRBJ2-7|few|TRBD2|TRBV4-1
TGCGCCAGCGGGGGGGGCGAGCAGTACTTC
CASGGGEQYF
>TRBJ1-1|few|.|TRBV15
TGTGCCACCAGCAGAGGCAGGGAGGACACTGAAGCTTTCTTT
CATSRGREDTEAFF
>TRBJ2-7|.|.|TRBV9
TGTGCCAGCAGCGTTGGGCTCGGGGCTAACGAGCAGTACTTC
CASSVGLGANEQYF
>TRBJ2-1|.|.|TRBV15
TGTGCCACCAGCAGAGGCTCCTCCGGTAATGAGCAGTTCTTC
CATSRGSSGNEQFF
>TRBJ2-7|.|.|TRBV5-1
TGCGCCAGCAGCTCCCGAGGAGCAACCTACGAGCAGTACTTC
CASSSRGATYEQYF
>TRBJ2-1|.|.|TRBV7-2
TGTGCCAGCAGCTTAGCGTTTTCACCGGCGGTGAATGAGCAGTTCTTC
CASSLAFSPAVNEQFF
>TRBJ1-5|.|.|TRBV21-1
TGTGCCAGCAGCAAAGACCCTCCCAGGGTAAGGCATCAGCCCCAGCATTTT
CASSKDPPRVRHQPQHF
>TRBJ2-5|few|.|TRBV30
TGTGCCTGGAGTACTATGGAGACCCAGTACTTC
CAWSTMETQYF